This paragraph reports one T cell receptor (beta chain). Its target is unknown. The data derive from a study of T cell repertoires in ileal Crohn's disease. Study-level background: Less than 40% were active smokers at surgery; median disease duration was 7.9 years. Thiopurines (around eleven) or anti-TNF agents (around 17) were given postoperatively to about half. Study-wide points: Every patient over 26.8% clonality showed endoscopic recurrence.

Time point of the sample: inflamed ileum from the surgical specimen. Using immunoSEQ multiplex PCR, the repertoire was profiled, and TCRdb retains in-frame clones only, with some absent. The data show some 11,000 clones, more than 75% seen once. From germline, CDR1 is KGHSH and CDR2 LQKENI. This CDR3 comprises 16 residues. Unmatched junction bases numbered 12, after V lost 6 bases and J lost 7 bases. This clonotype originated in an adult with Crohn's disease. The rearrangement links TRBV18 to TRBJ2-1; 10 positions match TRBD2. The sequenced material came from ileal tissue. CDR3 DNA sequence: TGTGCCAGCTCCCCGTACCTAGCGGGAGTTGGTAATGAGCAGTTCTTC. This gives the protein CASSPYLAGVGNEQFF.